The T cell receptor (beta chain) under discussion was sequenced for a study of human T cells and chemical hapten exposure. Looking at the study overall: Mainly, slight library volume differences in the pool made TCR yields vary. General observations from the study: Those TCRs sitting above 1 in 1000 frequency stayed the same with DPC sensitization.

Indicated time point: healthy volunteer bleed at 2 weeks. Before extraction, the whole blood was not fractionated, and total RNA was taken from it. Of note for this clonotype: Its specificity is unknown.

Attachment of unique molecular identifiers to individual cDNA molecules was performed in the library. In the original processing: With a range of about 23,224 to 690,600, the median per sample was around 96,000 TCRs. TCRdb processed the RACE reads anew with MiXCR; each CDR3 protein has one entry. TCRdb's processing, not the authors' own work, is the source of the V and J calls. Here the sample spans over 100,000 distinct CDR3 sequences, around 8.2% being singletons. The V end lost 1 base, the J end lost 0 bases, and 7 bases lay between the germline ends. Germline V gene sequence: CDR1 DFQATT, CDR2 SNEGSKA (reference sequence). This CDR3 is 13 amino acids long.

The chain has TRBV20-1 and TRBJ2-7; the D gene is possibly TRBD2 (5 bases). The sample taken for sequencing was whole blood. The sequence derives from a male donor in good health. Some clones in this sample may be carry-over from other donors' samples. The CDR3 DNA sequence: TGCAGTGCTAGAGGGAGGAGCTCCTACGAGCAGTACTTC. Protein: CSARGRSSYEQYF.